This T cell receptor beta chain was sequenced for a study of cytomegalovirus exposure and HLA in healthy donors. Study-level findings and limits: A few CMV-associated chains proved CMV antigen-specific in vitro.

Concerning this clone itself: Antigen specificity is unknown.

The donors were in the roughly 130-subject validation cohort; that cohort was separate from the roughly 700-subject first cohort. Germline-derived CDR1 and CDR2 are WNHNN and SYGVQD (reference sequence). The V end was cut by 4 bases, the J end by 4 bases, with 11 bases between. The CDR3 has 13 residues. Repertoires were generated with immunoSEQ multiplex PCR, while TCRdb's copy carries only in-frame clones and drops some. The sample holds 60,000 to 80,000 clones, 85% seen once. The sample comprised PBMCs. The receptor was derived from a man aged 30-40 years in good health and CMV-seronegative. This chain connects TRBV10-1 to TRBJ2-7, with D perhaps matching TRBD2 (7 bases). The CDR3 DNA reads TGCGCCAGCAGTGTCGGGGGGCGATACGAGCAGTACGTC. This sequence encodes CASSVGGRYEQYV.